The TCR beta chain described here comes from a study of blood T cells in healthy people across ages. CDR1 and CDR2 from the germline V gene are SGDLS and YYNGEE. V gave up 6 bases and J gave up 9 bases, with 17 bases separating them. The CDR3 sequence is 13 residues long. The use of a sample-barcoded 5' primer and a J-beta primer mix characterized a second PCR of about 6 to 12 cycles. The template-switch adaptor, which had 12 random nucleotides, put a tag on each cDNA molecule. One entry per CDR3 protein, called by TCRdb with MiXCR from the 5' RACE reads. The table includes about 1,600,000 distinct CDR3 sequences, approximately 38% detected once.

This TCR was sampled from a woman younger than 35 in good health. The source material was blood. The V and J genes are TRBV9 and TRBJ2-3, with D possibly called TRBD1 or TRBD2 (5 bases each). The CDR3 is CASTKGEYSTQYF. CDR3 sequence (DNA): TGTGCCAGCACCAAAGGGGAGTACAGCACGCAGTATTTT.